Listed here are 32 T cell receptor beta chains from one sample, sequenced in a study of control samples from healthy donors and cancer patients. Assay: immunoSEQ multiplex PCR; the TCRdb copy retains only in-frame clones and omits some. The sample has over 20,000 clones; 82% are singletons. Sequenced input: PBMCs. These receptors originate from a man aged 60 to 69 with colorectal cancer.

There are a few counts of this clone. The gene calls are TRBV9 and TRBJ1-3; D perhaps matches TRBD1 (5 bases). V lost 4 bases, J lost 3 bases, and 11 bases lay in between. This CDR3 is built from 14 residues. Germline V gene lookup returns CDR1 SGDLS and CDR2 YYNGEE. The CDR3 DNA is TGTGCCAGCAGCTTAGGGGAATTTGGAAACACCATATATTTT. Its translation: CASSLGEFGNTIYF. Full variable domain (missing parts from reference TRBV9 and TRBJ1-3): DSGVTQTPKHLITATGQRVTLRCSPRSGDLSVYWYQQSLDQGLQFLIQYYNGEERAKGNILERFSAQQFPDLHSELNLSSLELGDSALYFCASSLGEFGNTIYFGEGSWLTVV.

This sequence joins TRBV19 and TRBJ1-5; D remains ambiguous. The CDR3 contains 15 residues. The germline CDR1 and CDR2 sequences are LNHDA and SQIVND (reference sequence). Between the trimmed V and J ends, which lost 2 bases and 1 base, there was a span of 9 bases. This chain's CDR3 is CASSIIGQSNQPQHF. CDR3 DNA: TGTGCCAGTAGTATAATCGGGCAAAGCAATCAGCCCCAGCATTTT.

The chain employs TRBV6-6 and TRBJ1-1, with unresolved D. V lost 6 bases and J lost 0, with 11 bases in between. The CDR3 has 14 amino acids. Germline CDR1 and CDR2: MNHNY and SVGAGI (reference sequence). As DNA, the CDR3 is TGTGCCAGCAGCCCGTTCGGTATGAACACTGAAGCTTTCTTT. It codes for CASSPFGMNTEAFF.

The chain combines TRBV11-2 with TRBJ2-7, with 9 bases lining up with TRBD1. V lost 5 bases, J lost 2 bases, and 7 bases stayed unmatched. This CDR3 has 15 amino acids. CDR1 SGHAT and CDR2 FQNNGV come from the germline V gene. As DNA, the CDR3 is TGTGCCAGCAGCCGGATACAGGGGGCGACCTACGAGCAGTACTTC. Protein sequence: CASSRIQGATYEQYF.

V usage is TRBV2 and J usage is TRBJ1-1; D ambiguous. The germline CDR1 and CDR2 sequences are SNHLY and FYNNEI. The CDR3 is 12 amino acids. V was shortened by 6 bases and J by 6 bases, with 11 bases between the two germline ends. Here the CDR3 reads CASSNLAPEAFF. DNA for the CDR3: TGTGCCAGCAGCAACCTTGCTCCTGAAGCTTTCTTT.

This rearrangement joins TRBV18 to TRBJ2-2; 9 nucleotides line up with TRBD2. Germline V gene lookup returns CDR1 KGHSH and CDR2 LQKENI. The V and J ends lost 4 bases and 4 bases, in that order; junction bases with no gene match: 7. CDR3 length: 16 amino acids. The CDR3: CASSRSGTSSTGELFF. The CDR3 DNA reads TGTGCCAGCTCACGATCCGGGACTAGCAGCACCGGGGAGCTGTTTTTT.

This sequence joins TRBV15 and TRBJ1-5; no reliable D call. Germline CDR1 is LNHNV and CDR2 is YYDKDF (reference sequence). V gave up 6 bases and J gave up 0 bases, with 9 bases separating them. There are 14 residues in the CDR3. CDR3 sequence reads: CATRDYGSNQPQHF. The CDR3 DNA sequence: TGTGCCACCAGAGATTACGGTAGCAATCAGCCCCAGCATTTT.

This clone was counted only a few times. The genes are TRBV10-3 and TRBJ2-3, with 10 positions matching TRBD2. Trimming removed 6 bases from V and 1 base from J; junction bases left unmatched: 13. Looked up from germline, CDR1 is ENHRY and CDR2 is SYGVKD. The CDR3 runs to 18 residues. CDR3 nucleotide sequence: TGTGCCATCAGGGGTCTAGAGCGGGGGGGCCGGGGCACAGATACGCAGTATTTT. This sequence encodes CAIRGLERGGRGTDTQYF.

This chain joins TRBV3-1 (or the pseudogene TRBV3-2) and TRBJ1-2; 12 nucleotides line up with TRBD1. CDR3 length: 15 amino acids. Germline assignment: CDR1 LGHDT and CDR2 YNNKEL (reference sequence). Germline trimming cut 4 bases from V and 3 bases from J; bases unmatched to any gene: 3. The DNA for the CDR3 is TGTGCCAGCAGCCGAGGGACAGGGGGCTACTATGGCTACACCTTC. This codes for CASSRGTGGYYGYTF.

The rearrangement joins TRBV4-1 to TRBJ2-2; D not resolved. Germline CDR1 MGHRA, CDR2 YSYEKL. Trimming shortened V by 4 bases and J by 1 base, and 7 bases separated the two germline ends. CDR3 length: 14 residues. CDR3 amino acids: CASSPIRNTGELFF. As DNA, the CDR3 is TGCGCCAGCAGCCCAATCAGGAACACCGGGGAGCTGTTTTTT.

This chain uses TRBV24-1 with TRBJ2-2, with TRBD1 matching 9 bases. Germline V gives CDR1 KGHDR, CDR2 SFDVKD. The CDR3 extends over 15 amino acids. After removal of 5 bases from V and 6 bases from J, the junction contained 6 bases not matched to a gene. Here the CDR3 reads CATSGRDREAGELFF. The CDR3 DNA sequence: TGTGCCACCAGTGGTCGGGACAGGGAGGCCGGGGAGCTGTTTTTT.

V and J are TRBV30 and TRBJ1-4; TRBD1 is a possible D gene (5 bases). CDR3 size: 13 residues. V was shortened by 6 bases and J by 3 bases, with 11 bases between the two germline ends. Germline V CDR1 and CDR2: GTSNPN, SVGIG (reference sequence). The CDR3 sequence: CACDLGANEKLFF. CDR3 in DNA: TGTGCCTGTGATTTAGGGGCTAATGAAAAACTGTTTTTT.

The genes are TRBV7-2 and TRBJ2-1; TRBD1 matches at 8 bases. Germline CDR1 is SGHTA and CDR2 is FQGNSA. The CDR3 loop spans 15 amino acids. V lost 3 bases, J lost 4 bases, and 5 bases stayed unmatched. The DNA for the CDR3 is TGTGCCAGCAGCTTTGGACAGGGAGCTTACAATGAGCAGTTCTTC. Protein sequence: CASSFGQGAYNEQFF.

Only a few counts were recorded for this clone. V gene TRBV13 combines with J gene TRBJ2-7; 8 bases are a match to TRBD1. The CDR3 covers 15 residues. V was clipped by 7 bases and J by 2 bases; unmatched bases: 10. Germline CDR1 reads PRHDT; CDR2 reads FYEKMQ (reference sequence). The CDR3 loop reads CASTNSGQGAYEQYV. In nucleotides, the CDR3 is TGTGCCAGCACCAATTCCGGACAGGGAGCCTACGAGCAGTACGTC.

V is TRBV5-4 and J is TRBJ1-5; 9 bases fit TRBD1. The germline gives CDR1 SGHNT, CDR2 YYREEE (reference sequence). The CDR3 has 15 residues. V was pared by 2 bases and J by 7 bases, with 7 bases of the junction left unmatched. As DNA, the CDR3 is TGTGCCAGCAGCTTCGGGACAGGGTGGGAGCAGCCCCAGCATTTT. As protein: CASSFGTGWEQPQHF.

The V call is TRBV6-1, the J call TRBJ2-7, with TRBD2 matching over 10 bases. The CDR3 totals 16 residues. Germline values: CDR1 MNHNS, CDR2 SASEGT. The V segment lost 4 bases and the J segment 0 bases; nucleotides outside the gene matches: 6. CDR3 sequence: CASSVWASGGSYEQYF. The CDR3 region has the DNA TGTGCCAGCAGTGTCTGGGCTAGCGGGGGCTCCTACGAGCAGTACTTC.

The rearrangement joins TRBV27 to TRBJ2-6; D perhaps matches TRBD1 (5 bases). The CDR3 has 14 amino acids. V was shortened by 7 bases and J by 1 base, with 8 bases between the two germline ends. The germline CDR1 and CDR2 sequences are MNHEY and SMNVEV (reference sequence). CDR3 region: CASTRTSGANVLTF. The CDR3 nucleotides are TGTGCCAGCACCAGGACATCTGGGGCCAACGTCCTGACTTTC.

The chain carries TRBV5-1 and TRBJ2-3; 7 bases agree with TRBD1. V lost 2 bases to trimming and J lost 0 bases; unmatched junction nucleotides: 15. Germline loops: CDR1 SGHRS, CDR2 YFSETQ. This CDR3 is 19 amino acids long. CDR3 DNA sequence: TGCGCCAGCAGCTTAGGGGGCCCCGAACTGGGGGCTAGCACAGATACGCAGTATTTT. It translates to CASSLGGPELGASTDTQYF. The variable domain in full, completed from reference TRBV5-1 and TRBJ2-3, reads KAGVTQTPRYLIKTRGQQVTLSCSPISGHRSVSWYQQTPGQGLQFLFEYFSETQRNKGNFPGRFSGRQFSNSRSEMNVSTLELGDSALYLCASSLGGPELGASTDTQYFGPGTRLTVL.

This clone was counted between two and nine times. The chain couples TRBV2 to TRBJ2-2; no definite D call. The germline V gene has CDR1 SNHLY and CDR2 FYNNEI. This CDR3 region has 11 residues. The V end was cut by 5 bases, the J end by 3 bases, with 1 base between. The CDR3 coding sequence is TGTGCCAGCAGTTACACCGGGGAGCTGTTTTTT. Protein: CASSYTGELFF.

In its sample, this clone is hyperexpanded. The J gene is TRBJ1-5, the V gene TRBV13; D not certain. Trimming left V 0 bases short and J 8 bases short, with 11 bases between. Per the germline V gene, CDR1 is PRHDT and CDR2 is FYEKMQ (reference sequence). The CDR3 spans 14 residues. The CDR3 nucleotides read TGTGCCAGCAGCTTAGGCCCGGGTGGGAAGCCCCAGCATTTT. Amino acid sequence: CASSLGPGGKPQHF. The full variable domain, completed using reference TRBV13 and TRBJ1-5, is AAGVIQSPRHLIKEKRETATLKCYPIPRHDTVYWYQQGPGQDPQFLISFYEKMQSDKGSIPDRFSAQQFSDYHSELNMSSLELGDSALYFCASSLGPGGKPQHFGDGTRLSIL.

The rearrangement links TRBV7-9 to TRBJ1-1; D gene ambiguous. The CDR3 length is 15 residues. V lost 6 bases and J lost 0, with 14 bases in between. CDR1 is SEHNR, CDR2 FQNEAQ, per germline (reference sequence). CDR3 loop: CASRPNSFMNTEAFF. DNA of the CDR3: TGTGCCAGCAGGCCTAACAGCTTTATGAACACTGAAGCTTTCTTT. Together with reference TRBV7-9 and TRBJ1-1, the CDR3 gives the full variable domain: DTGVSQNPRHKITKRGQNVTFRCDPISEHNRLYWYRQTLGQGPEFLTYFQNEAQLEKSRLLSDRFSAERPKGSFSTLEIQRTEQGDSAMYLCASRPNSFMNTEAFFGQGTRLTVV.

V gene TRBV2 combines with J gene TRBJ2-7, with a tentative D call TRBD1 (6 bases). V lost 1 base and J lost 4, with 11 bases in between. The CDR3 sequence is 14 residues long. Germline CDR1 and CDR2: SNHLY and FYNNEI. The CDR3 reads CASSEGRGDYEQYV. DNA of the CDR3: TGTGCCAGCAGTGAAGGCAGGGGAGATTACGAGCAGTACGTC.

V gene TRBV11-2 combines with J gene TRBJ1-1, with a tentative D call TRBD1 (5 bases). V was pared by 1 base and J by 4 bases, with 13 bases between. The CDR3 has 15 amino acids. The germline V gene encodes CDR1 SGHAT and CDR2 FQNNGV. CDR3 sequence: CASSLGGAPVTEAFF. The CDR3 nucleotides are TGTGCCAGCAGCTTAGGAGGGGCGCCAGTCACTGAAGCTTTCTTT.

The J gene is TRBJ2-1, the V gene TRBV7-9; 8 bases are a match to TRBD2. V was clipped by 5 bases and J by 6 bases; unmatched bases: 9. The germline V gene has CDR1 SEHNR and CDR2 FQNEAQ (reference sequence). This CDR3 comprises 15 residues. The CDR3 loop reads CASSAGLVIINEQFF. The CDR3 DNA is TGTGCCAGCAGCGCGGGACTAGTGATAATCAATGAGCAGTTCTTC.

The chain recombines TRBV5-5 with TRBJ2-3, with 8 bases fitting TRBD2. The V gene end was trimmed by 4 bases and the J gene end by 5 bases; junction bases not matched to a gene: 6. This CDR3 spans 14 amino acids. CDR1 is SGHKS and CDR2 is YYEKEE in the germline V gene (reference sequence). CDR3 protein: CASSVGGAEDTQYF. The DNA for the CDR3 is TGTGCCAGCAGCGTCGGGGGGGCCGAAGATACGCAGTATTTT.

The chain uses TRBV12-3 or TRBV12-4 and TRBJ2-3; D is uncertain. Trimming took off 3 bases at V and 5 bases at J, with 3 bases between the two ends. This CDR3 is 11 amino acids long. The CDR3: CASSLIDTQYF. CDR3 in DNA: TGTGCCAGCAGTTTGATAGATACGCAGTATTTT.

The V gene is TRBV6-5, the J gene TRBJ1-1; D remains unclear. This CDR3 is 13 amino acids long. Germline CDR1 and CDR2: MNHEY and SVGAGI. Trimming removed 11 bases from V and 2 bases from J, with 15 bases in between. The CDR3 spells CASATGRNTEAFF. Written as DNA, the CDR3 is TGTGCCTCGGCGACGGGGAGAAACACTGAAGCTTTCTTT.

The V call is TRBV30, the J call TRBJ1-1; D ambiguous. Trimming removed 3 bases at V and 1 base at J, with 6 bases between. Germline CDR1 is GTSNPN and CDR2 is SVGIG (reference sequence). The CDR3 is 12 residues long. For the CDR3, the DNA is TGTGCCTGGAGAATAGGGAACACTGAAGCTTTCTTT. As protein: CAWRIGNTEAFF.

This clone came up once. This sequence joins TRBV9 and TRBJ2-3, with D possibly being TRBD2 (5 bases). The CDR3 covers 15 residues. V was clipped by 2 bases and J by 0 bases, with 10 bases between them. Germline CDR1 is SGDLS and CDR2 is YYNGEE. The CDR3 is CASSVWRSSTDTQYF. DNA of the CDR3: TGTGCCAGCAGCGTCTGGAGGTCTAGCACAGATACGCAGTATTTT.

The gene calls are TRBV30 and TRBJ1-6; D might be TRBD1 (5 bases). With 7 bases removed from V and 0 bases from J, the gap between germline ends came to 16 bases. Germline-derived CDR1 and CDR2 are GTSNPN and SVGIG (reference sequence). CDR3 length: 16 amino acids. CDR3 sequence (DNA): TGTGCCTCCCGGGGCCTCTTAAGCTCCTATAATTCACCCCTCCACTTT. It encodes CASRGLLSSYNSPLHF.

DNA of the CDR3: TGTGCCAGCTCACCTTACACCCCGGAAGAGCATGGCTACACCTTC. Translated, it gives CASSPYTPEEHGYTF. The chain has TRBV18 and TRBJ1-2; D not certain. This CDR3 has 15 residues. V gave up 3 bases and J gave up 6 bases, with 17 bases separating them. CDR1 and CDR2 from the germline V gene are KGHSH and LQKENI.

The chain combines TRBV11-3 with TRBJ2-1; D possibly matches TRBD1 or TRBD2 (6 bases each). The ends were cut back, 5 bases at V and 1 base at J, with 15 bases in the middle. Germline CDR1 and CDR2: SGHNT and YENEEA. The CDR3 consists of 16 residues. The CDR3 coding sequence is TGTGCCAGCAGCCCCGGTGGGGGGCTGTCCTACAATGAGCAGTTCTTC. Translation: CASSPGGGLSYNEQFF.